A few counts support the clone carrying this T cell receptor beta chain. The antigen is not known. This sample was taken from a study of regulatory T cells in long-lasting Graves disease. Study conclusions and caveats: With persistent disease, TRBV28, TRBJ1-2 and TRBJ2-5 were the favored segments. Persistent Graves' cases showed lower TCR diversity than newly diagnosed cases.

For TCR beta, libraries came from iRepertoire HTBI primers and Arm-PCR of CDR3 regions. TCRdb re-called the multiplex PCR reads with MiXCR, one entry per CDR3 protein. Seen here are more than 400,000 distinct CDR3 sequences, 15% to 20% observed once, and the top ten hold 10% to 15%. Germline V gene lookup returns CDR1 SGDLS and CDR2 YYNGEE. Trimming took 0 bases from V and 1 from J; bases not matched to a gene: 7. The CDR3 is 17 residues long. Noted time point: newly diagnosed GD, antithyroid drugs for less than 3 months. Following extraction of RNA from PBMCs, that RNA was used to make the TCR library. These data were also filed under a second study, of T cells in Graves' hyperthyroidism and ophthalmopathy. That report adds: A set of HTBI primers served as the primers for a first-round RT-PCR of the TCR CDR3.

This sequence joins TRBV9 and TRBJ2-1, with 7 positions matching TRBD2. The sequencing here drew on peripheral blood mononuclear cells (PBMCs), taken at new diagnosis, from a patient treated with antithyroid drugs. This TCR was recovered from a man aged 35-49 years with Graves disease. The CDR3 DNA follows: TGTGCCAGCAGCGTAGGTGTGCCAGCGGGGTCCTACAATGAGCAGTTCTTC. Its protein is CASSVGVPAGSYNEQFF.